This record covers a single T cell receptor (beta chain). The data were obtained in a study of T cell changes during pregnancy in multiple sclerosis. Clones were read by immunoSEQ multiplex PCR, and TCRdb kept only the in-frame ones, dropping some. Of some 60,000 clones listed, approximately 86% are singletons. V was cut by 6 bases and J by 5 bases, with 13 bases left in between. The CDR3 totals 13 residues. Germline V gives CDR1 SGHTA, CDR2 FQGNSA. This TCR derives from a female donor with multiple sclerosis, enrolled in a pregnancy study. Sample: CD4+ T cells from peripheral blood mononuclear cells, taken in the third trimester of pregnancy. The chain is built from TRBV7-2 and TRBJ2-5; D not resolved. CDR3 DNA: TGTGCCAGCAGGACAAATCCCTCGGAGACCCAGTACTTC. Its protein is CASRTNPSETQYF.